Shown below are 25 T cell receptor beta chains from a single sample sequenced in a study of T cell changes during pregnancy in multiple sclerosis. Generated by immunoSEQ multiplex PCR, the TCRdb table keeps only in-frame clones and is missing some. The data show 85,000 to 130,000 clones, with around 92% seen just once and approximately 1% held by the top ten. This material consisted of peripheral blood, taken before pregnancy. These receptors were obtained from a female donor with multiple sclerosis, enrolled in a pregnancy study.

The chain combines TRBV30 with TRBJ2-7, with D hard to call. V dropped 0 bases and J dropped 0 bases, with 6 bases sitting between them. The CDR3 runs to 13 residues. The germline V gene has CDR1 GTSNPN and CDR2 SVGIG (reference sequence). The CDR3 coding sequence is TGTGCCTGGAGTGTACTTTTCTCCTACGAGCAGTACTTC. Translation gives CAWSVLFSYEQYF.

V and J are TRBV25-1 and TRBJ1-2; 8 bases are a match to TRBD1. The CDR3 extends over 12 amino acids. CDR1 is MGHDK and CDR2 is SYGVNS in the germline V gene. Trimming removed 5 bases from V and 5 bases from J; junction bases left unmatched: 1. CDR3 nucleotides: TGTGCCAGCAGTAGACAGGGGTATGGCTACACCTTC. It is translated as CASSRQGYGYTF.

The chain employs TRBV6-4 and TRBJ2-1, with D maybe TRBD2 (6 bases). The germline CDR1 and CDR2 sequences are MRHNA and SNTAGT. The V end lost 0 bases, the J end lost 2 bases, and 11 bases lay between the germline ends. This CDR3 spans 16 amino acids. Here the CDR3 reads CASSDSPAGTYNEQFF. The DNA for the CDR3 is TGTGCCAGCAGTGACTCACCAGCGGGCACCTACAATGAGCAGTTCTTC.

The V gene is TRBV30, the J gene TRBJ2-5, with D hard to call. The CDR3 is 13 residues long. The V end lost 1 base, the J end lost 4 bases, and 10 bases lay between the germline ends. Germline V gene data show CDR1 as GTSNPN and CDR2 as SVGIG (reference sequence). CDR3 sequence reads: CAWSGTRRETQYF. CDR3 coding DNA: TGTGCCTGGAGTGGAACGCGGCGAGAGACCCAGTACTTC.

The chain combines TRBV14 with TRBJ2-3; TRBD1 matches 10 bases. V gave up 4 bases and J gave up 3 bases; unmatched junction bases: 4. This CDR3 region has 15 residues. Germline V gives CDR1 SGHDN, CDR2 FVKESK. The CDR3 nucleotides are TGTGCCAGCAGCCCGGACAGGGGGTGGACAGATACGCAGTATTTT. It translates to CASSPDRGWTDTQYF.

The genes are TRBV6-1 and TRBJ1-1; D is perhaps TRBD1 (5 bases). The CDR3 is made up of 15 amino acids. CDR1 is MNHNS and CDR2 is SASEGT in the germline V gene. Between the trimmed V and J ends, which lost 3 bases and 1 base, there was a span of 12 bases. CDR3 loop: CASSDRGGWNTEAFF. The CDR3 nucleotides read TGTGCCAGCAGTGACCGGGGGGGATGGAACACTGAAGCTTTCTTT.

The chain links TRBV6-1 to TRBJ1-1; D is possibly TRBD1 (6 bases). The CDR3 has 16 residues. Germline V gene sequence: CDR1 MNHNS, CDR2 SASEGT. V lost 2 bases and J lost 11, with 24 bases in between. The CDR3 nucleotides are TGTGCCAGCAGTGAATCCGTTTTCTATCCGGGACACCGGGCTTTCTTT. The encoded protein is CASSESVFYPGHRAFF.

The chain joins TRBV19 to TRBJ2-1; 8 bases agree with TRBD2. CDR1 is LNHDA and CDR2 is SQIVND in the germline V gene (reference sequence). Trimming at V came to 5 bases and at J to 6 bases, leaving 9 bases not matched to a gene. The CDR3 loop spans 15 amino acids. CDR3 loop: CASSPPGTRGNEQFF. The CDR3 nucleotides read TGTGCCAGTAGTCCCCCCGGGACTAGAGGCAATGAGCAGTTCTTC.

The V gene is TRBV13, the J gene TRBJ2-5; D is perhaps TRBD1 (7 bases). In germline, CDR1 is PRHDT, CDR2 FYEKMQ (reference sequence). The CDR3 is made up of 16 amino acids. Trimming pared 4 bases from V and 4 bases from J, leaving 19 bases between. CDR3 sequence: CASSYRRSGQVETQYF. CDR3 sequence (DNA): TGTGCCAGCAGCTATAGACGTAGCGGACAGGTAGAGACCCAGTACTTC.

V usage is TRBV19 and J usage is TRBJ2-7; D possibly corresponds to TRBD2 (6 bases). V was pared by 6 bases and J by 5 bases, with 11 bases between. CDR1 and CDR2 (germline): LNHDA, SQIVND (reference sequence). There are 12 residues in the CDR3. CDR3 sequence: CASREGLHEQYF. CDR3 DNA sequence: TGTGCCAGTAGGGAGGGGCTCCACGAGCAGTACTTC.

The chain carries TRBV25-1 and TRBJ1-2; possible D gene TRBD1, 6 bases. Trimming pared 6 bases from V and 7 bases from J, leaving 12 bases between. Germline values: CDR1 MGHDK, CDR2 SYGVNS. This CDR3 is built from 12 residues. The CDR3 sequence is CASRLQGFGYTF. The CDR3, as DNA: TGTGCCAGCAGATTACAGGGCTTTGGCTACACCTTC.

The chain uses TRBV7-9 and TRBJ1-2; D perhaps matches TRBD1 (6 bases). V was shortened by 4 bases and J by 11 bases, with 17 bases between the two germline ends. This CDR3 region has 13 residues. CDR1 and CDR2 from the germline V gene are SEHNR and FQNEAQ (reference sequence). This chain's CDR3 is CASSSQPGHSYTF. CDR3 bases: TGTGCCAGCAGCTCCCAGCCGGGACATAGTTACACCTTC.

V usage is TRBV5-8 and J usage is TRBJ1-2; 7 nucleotides align to TRBD1. The germline CDR1 and CDR2 sequences are SGHTS and YDEGEE. CDR3 length: 19 residues. J gave up 4 bases and V 4 bases, and 22 bases lay outside the gene matches. CDR3: CASSPYNRKGARMVYGYTF. CDR3 DNA sequence: TGTGCCAGCAGCCCTTACAATAGGAAGGGGGCGCGGATGGTCTATGGCTACACCTTC.

The rearrangement links TRBV11-2 to TRBJ2-7; TRBD1 matches 7 bases. The junction had 7 bases not matched to a gene; V was cut back by 1 base and J by 4 bases. Germline CDR1 is SGHAT and CDR2 is FQNNGV. CDR3 size: 15 residues. The CDR3 DNA sequence: TGTGCCAGCAGCTTAGGAGGGGGCATTGGGTACGAGCAGTACTTC. It codes for CASSLGGGIGYEQYF.

The CDR3 nucleotides are TGCAGCGCTAACCTGTACAATGAGCAGTTCTTC. It yields the protein CSANLYNEQFF. J is TRBJ2-1 and V is TRBV29-1, with no clear D. V lost 7 bases and J lost 4, with 8 bases in between. This CDR3 has 11 amino acids. In germline, CDR1 is SQVTM, CDR2 ANQGSEA.

The rearrangement joins TRBV7-2 to TRBJ2-4; 9 nucleotides line up with TRBD2. CDR1 SGHTA and CDR2 FQGNSA come from the germline V gene. CDR3 size: 16 residues. V shed 1 base and J 0 bases; nucleotides not matched to a gene: 1. The CDR3 nucleotides are TGTGCCAGCAGCTTAGAGCGGGGGGCAGCCAAAAACATTCAGTACTTC. Protein sequence: CASSLERGAAKNIQYF. Supplemented by reference TRBV7-2 and TRBJ2-4, the full variable domain reads GAGVSQSPSNKVTEKGKDVELRCDPISGHTALYWYRQSLGQGLEFLIYFQGNSAPDKSGLPSDRFSAERTGGSVSTLTIQRTQQEDSAVYLCASSLERGAAKNIQYFGAGTRLSVL.

This chain uses TRBV27 with TRBJ2-1, with TRBD2 identical over 7 bases. The V gene end was trimmed by 2 bases and the J gene end by 4 bases; junction bases not matched to a gene: 5. This CDR3 is built from 15 residues. Germline lookup yields CDR1 MNHEY and CDR2 SMNVEV (reference sequence). Here the CDR3 DNA reads TGTGCCAGCAGTTTAGTGGGAGGGATATACAATGAGCAGTTCTTC. Translation: CASSLVGGIYNEQFF.

This clone appeared a single time. The CDR3 DNA reads TGTGCCAGCAGCTTAGGCCAAACGAGGGGGGAGCAGTACTTC. Its protein product is CASSLGQTRGEQYF. The genes are TRBV7-2 and TRBJ2-7, with a tentative D call TRBD1 (6 bases). CDR3 length: 14 amino acids. Deletions cut 1 base from V and 7 bases from J, with 14 bases between. CDR1 and CDR2 from the germline V gene are SGHTA and FQGNSA.

This chain joins TRBV6-4 and TRBJ2-1; weak D call: TRBD2 (6 bases). V shed 3 bases and J shed 0 bases, with 9 bases lying between them. Germline loops: CDR1 MRHNA, CDR2 SNTAGT. CDR3 size: 15 residues. DNA of the CDR3: TGTGCCAGCAGTGAGGACTACTCCTCCTACAATGAGCAGTTCTTC. It codes for CASSEDYSSYNEQFF.

This clone was recorded once. This chain links TRBV6-1 with TRBJ2-2; 10 nucleotides line up with TRBD2. The germline V gene encodes CDR1 MNHNS and CDR2 SASEGT. V dropped 5 bases and J dropped 7; count of bases not matched to a gene: 7. The CDR3 length is 15 residues. The CDR3 sequence: CASSLSGREGGELFF. The CDR3 coding sequence is TGTGCCAGCAGTTTGAGCGGGAGGGAGGGCGGGGAGCTGTTTTTT.

The rearrangement links TRBV18 to TRBJ1-1, with 7 bases fitting TRBD1. The CDR3 is 15 residues long. The germline CDR1 and CDR2 sequences are KGHSH and LQKENI. V shed 3 bases and J 0 bases; nucleotides not matched to a gene: 4. The CDR3 region is CASSPPGQLNTEAFF. DNA of the CDR3: TGTGCCAGCTCACCGCCGGGACAGCTGAACACTGAAGCTTTCTTT.

V and J are TRBV7-9 and TRBJ1-4; possible D gene TRBD1, 5 bases. V was clipped by 5 bases and J by 4 bases, with 11 bases between them. CDR1 and CDR2 (germline): SEHNR, FQNEAQ (reference sequence). The CDR3 consists of 14 residues. CDR3 nucleotides: TGTGCCAGCAGCGGGGGGGGGTTTAATGAAAAACTGTTTTTT. Translation gives CASSGGGFNEKLFF.

V is TRBV4-1 and J is TRBJ2-6; tentatively, D is TRBD1 (6 bases). Trimming took 4 bases from V and 9 from J, leaving 10 bases between them. CDR3 length equals 13 residues. Germline lookup yields CDR1 MGHRA and CDR2 YSYEKL. CDR3 protein: CASSLGQNNVLTF. As DNA, the CDR3 is TGCGCCAGCAGCCTCGGACAGAACAACGTCCTGACTTTC.

The chain carries TRBV15 and TRBJ1-2, with 9 bases lining up with TRBD1. Germline lookup yields CDR1 LNHNV and CDR2 YYDKDF (reference sequence). The length of the CDR3 is 17 residues. Trimming took 3 bases from V and 4 from J; bases not matched to a gene: 12. The DNA for the CDR3 is TGTGCCACCAGCAGGGTCGGACAGGGGTTAGAGGCCTATGGCTACACCTTC. Amino acid sequence: CATSRVGQGLEAYGYTF.

This chain connects TRBV10-3 to TRBJ2-1, with D perhaps TRBD2 (6 bases). The CDR3 contains 12 residues. Germline lookup yields CDR1 ENHRY and CDR2 SYGVKD. With 8 bases removed from V and 9 bases from J, the gap between germline ends came to 14 bases. The CDR3 loop is CAIRVGGGEQFF. Here the CDR3 DNA reads TGTGCCATCCGGGTCGGGGGAGGTGAGCAGTTCTTC.